This entry is about one T cell receptor beta chain. Its antigen is unidentified. The data stem from a study of OX40 agonist ivuxolimab in advanced cancers. CDR3 size: 13 residues. CDR1 and CDR2 (germline): SGHDT, YYEEEE. V shed 3 bases and J shed 9 bases, with 13 bases lying between them. This table comes from immunoSEQ multiplex PCR, and its TCRdb copy is limited to in-frame clones, with some not included. The sample lists over 75,000 clones; 90% to 95% were seen once. Regarding the study as a whole: Researchers did not determine the expanded peripheral T cells' antigen specificity. Low normalized T-cell clonal expansion was also seen in some nonresponders.

The sequencing used CD4+ or CD8+ T cells sorted from blood, collected in a trial of the OX40 agonist ivuxolimab. The TCR sequence derives from an adult with an advanced solid tumor such as melanoma, head and neck, liver or kidney cancer. The chain couples TRBV5-6 to TRBJ1-5; TRBD1 is a possible D gene (6 bases). This CDR3 is CASSSYGGPPQHF. CDR3 coding DNA: TGTGCCAGCAGCTCATATGGGGGGCCGCCCCAGCATTTT.